Listed here are 27 T cell receptor beta chains from one sample, sequenced in a study of blood T cell repertoires in COVID-19. Here immunoSEQ multiplex PCR was the method, and the copy in TCRdb shows in-frame clones only, minus some. Of around 90,000 clones in the sample, 80% to 90% were seen once. Sample: peripheral blood. These receptors were obtained from a man aged 45-65 years with COVID-19, enrolled during active disease.

This clone was seen many times. J is TRBJ2-1 and V is TRBV27; 11 bases match TRBD2. The CDR3 has 15 residues. V shed 3 bases and J 8 bases; nucleotides not matched to a gene: 6. The germline V gene has CDR1 MNHEY and CDR2 SMNVEV (reference sequence). DNA of the CDR3: TGTGCCAGCAGTTTCACTAGCGGGGGCGGGTATGAGCAGTTCTTC. This codes for CASSFTSGGGYEQFF.

The V call is TRBV4-3, the J call TRBJ2-1; D may be TRBD2 (5 bases). Germline values: CDR1 LGHNA, CDR2 YSLEER. V was clipped by 1 base and J by 7 bases, with 11 bases between them. CDR3 length: 14 amino acids. The CDR3 protein is CASSQAPSRNEQFF. The CDR3 DNA follows: TGCGCCAGCAGCCAAGCCCCTAGCCGTAATGAGCAGTTCTTC.

This clone was observed a handful of times. The chain employs TRBV6-5 and TRBJ1-1; unclear D gene. The germline V gene encodes CDR1 MNHEY and CDR2 SVGAGI. The CDR3 consists of 14 residues. Trimming removed 8 bases at V and 1 base at J, with 14 bases between. The CDR3 nucleotides read TGTGCCAGCCTACCCGGCGGCAGGAACACTGAAGCTTTCTTT. This encodes CASLPGGRNTEAFF.

The chain couples TRBV28 to TRBJ1-2, with TRBD1 as a possible D gene (6 bases). This CDR3 has 13 residues. V was pared by 3 bases and J by 7 bases, with 12 bases between. The germline V gene encodes CDR1 MDHEN and CDR2 SYDVKM. CDR3 amino acids: CASSLGGASGYTF. DNA for the CDR3: TGTGCCAGCAGTTTGGGGGGGGCTAGTGGCTACACCTTC.

The V gene is TRBV18, the J gene TRBJ1-1; 8 bases match TRBD1. CDR1 and CDR2 from the germline V gene are KGHSH and LQKENI. After removal of 2 bases from V and 6 bases from J, the junction contained 2 bases not matched to a gene. The CDR3 runs 13 residues. CDR3 bases: TGTGCCAGCTCACCATCACAGGGGGCTGAAGCTTTCTTT. As protein: CASSPSQGAEAFF.

The chain employs TRBV3-1 (or the pseudogene TRBV3-2) and TRBJ2-3; TRBD1 aligns across 8 bases. Looked up from germline, CDR1 is LGHDT and CDR2 is YNNKEL (reference sequence). Losses at the gene ends were 2 bases for V and 4 bases for J; bases not matched to a gene: 5. This CDR3 is built from 15 residues. The CDR3 protein is CASSQTGTGSDTQYF. The CDR3 region has the DNA TGTGCCAGCAGCCAAACCGGGACAGGATCAGATACGCAGTATTTT.

This rearrangement joins TRBV5-8 to TRBJ2-5; D is perhaps TRBD1 (6 bases). The V end was cut by 2 bases, the J end by 1 base, with 9 bases between. The CDR3 is 14 amino acids. The germline CDR1 and CDR2 sequences are SGHTS and YDEGEE. The CDR3 DNA reads as TGTGCCAGCAGCTTCAGGGGTTCCCAAGAGACCCAGTACTTC. This gives the protein CASSFRGSQETQYF.

In its sample, this clone was seen once. The J gene is TRBJ1-1, the V gene TRBV2; tentatively, D is TRBD1 (6 bases). The CDR3 is 17 amino acids. Germline V gene data show CDR1 as SNHLY and CDR2 as FYNNEI. The germline V and J ends were trimmed by 2 bases and 0 bases, with 16 bases remaining between them. The CDR3 protein is CASSETVSGALNTEAFF. CDR3 DNA: TGTGCCAGCAGTGAAACCGTGTCAGGGGCCTTGAACACTGAAGCTTTCTTT.

This CDR3 is CSASGQSQETQYF. CDR3 in DNA: TGCAGCGCCTCAGGACAGAGCCAAGAGACCCAGTACTTC. The chain carries TRBV29-1 and TRBJ2-5, with D tentatively TRBD1 (6 bases). CDR3 length: 13 amino acids. V was pared by 7 bases and J by 1 base, with 13 bases between. CDR1 is SQVTM, CDR2 ANQGSEA, per germline. Supplemented by reference TRBV29-1 and TRBJ2-5, the full variable domain reads SAVISQKPSRDICQRGTSLTIQCQVDSQVTMMFWYRQQPGQSLTLIATANQGSEATYESGFVIDKFPISRPNLTFSTLTVSNMSPEDSSIYLCSASGQSQETQYFGPGTRLLVL.

The rearrangement links TRBV27 to TRBJ1-6; D uncertain. Per the germline V gene, CDR1 is MNHEY and CDR2 is SMNVEV (reference sequence). V lost 6 bases and J 6 bases, leaving 21 bases between the germline ends. This CDR3 has 17 amino acids. The CDR3 sequence is CASSRTGIQVGNSPLHF. DNA for the CDR3: TGTGCCAGCAGCAGAACCGGGATTCAAGTGGGTAATTCACCCCTCCACTTT.

The rearrangement joins TRBV5-4 to TRBJ2-3; 13 bases align to TRBD2. The CDR3 contains 16 residues. Trimming removed 4 bases from V and 6 bases from J; junction bases left unmatched: 8. CDR1 is SGHNT, CDR2 YYREEE, per germline (reference sequence). CDR3 amino acids: CASSNRLAGGGDTQYF. CDR3 bases: TGTGCCAGCAGCAATAGACTAGCGGGGGGCGGGGATACGCAGTATTTT. Using reference TRBV5-4 and TRBJ2-3 for the parts outside the CDR3, the full variable domain is ETGVTQSPTHLIKTRGQQVTLRCSSQSGHNTVSWYQQALGQGPQFIFQYYREEENGRGNFPPRFSGLQFPNYSSELNVNALELDDSALYLCASSNRLAGGGDTQYFGPGTRLTVL.

V gene TRBV7-9 combines with J gene TRBJ1-2; D is unresolved. Trimming pared 0 bases from V and 7 bases from J, leaving 9 bases between. The CDR3 totals 13 residues. Germline V CDR1 and CDR2: SEHNR, FQNEAQ (reference sequence). CDR3 sequence reads: CASSLAGEPGYTF. In DNA form, the CDR3 reads TGTGCCAGCAGCTTAGCCGGGGAACCTGGCTACACCTTC.

The chain is built from TRBV6-7 and TRBJ1-6; D ambiguous. TRBV6-7 is annotated as an ORF whose role is uncertain. V lost 11 bases, J lost 0 bases, and 17 bases lay in between. This CDR3 contains 16 residues. This CDR3 reads CACRSPVSSYNSPLHF. As DNA, the CDR3 is TGTGCCTGCCGAAGCCCGGTGAGCTCCTATAATTCACCCCTCCACTTT.

As DNA, the CDR3 is TGCAGTGCTAGTTACAGGGGTGTCTATAATTCACCCCTCCACTTT. Encoded protein: CSASYRGVYNSPLHF. The rearrangement joins TRBV20-1 to TRBJ1-6, with TRBD1 identical over 7 bases. J lost 3 bases, V lost 3 bases, and 5 bases had no gene match. Per the germline V gene, CDR1 is DFQATT and CDR2 is SNEGSKA (reference sequence). The CDR3 has 15 residues.

The chain carries TRBV10-3 and TRBJ1-5; D gene unclear. The CDR3 sequence is 12 residues long. The germline CDR1 and CDR2 sequences are ENHRY and SYGVKD. Between the trimmed V and J ends, which lost 8 bases and 8 bases, there was a span of 13 bases. The CDR3 region is CAIGRGREPQHF. The CDR3 coding sequence is TGTGCCATCGGACGGGGTCGGGAGCCCCAGCATTTT.

This clone was found once. The chain uses TRBV5-5 and TRBJ1-2; tentative D call: TRBD1 (5 bases). CDR3 size: 15 residues. With 1 base removed from V and 6 bases from J, the gap between germline ends came to 16 bases. Germline CDR1 SGHKS, CDR2 YYEKEE (reference sequence). CDR3 in amino acids: CASSLRRGRSDGYTF. CDR3 bases: TGTGCCAGCAGCTTGCGGCGGGGACGATCGGATGGCTACACCTTC. The variable domain in full, completed from reference TRBV5-5 and TRBJ1-2, reads DAGVTQSPTHLIKTRGQQVTLRCSPISGHKSVSWYQQVLGQGPQFIFQYYEKEERGRGNFPDRFSARQFPNYSSELNVNALLLGDSALYLCASSLRRGRSDGYTFGSGTRLTVV.

This clone was counted a few times. This chain uses TRBV9 with TRBJ1-2; D unresolved. The CDR3 consists of 15 residues. V dropped 4 bases and J dropped 4 bases, with 17 bases sitting between them. Germline V lookup: CDR1 SGDLS, CDR2 YYNGEE. CDR3 loop: CASSPGVQQTYGYTF. The CDR3, as DNA: TGTGCCAGCAGCCCCGGGGTACAGCAGACCTATGGCTACACCTTC.

The V and J genes are TRBV12-3 or TRBV12-4 and TRBJ1-4, with TRBD1 as a possible D gene (5 bases). CDR3 length: 12 residues. The V end lost 4 bases, the J end lost 11 bases, and 11 bases lay between the germline ends. The chain's CDR3 is CASSSLGGKLFF. The CDR3 region has the DNA TGTGCCAGCAGTTCGCTGGGGGGGAAACTGTTTTTT.

The chain carries TRBV5-4 and TRBJ1-1; 8 nucleotides line up with TRBD1. Unmatched junction bases numbered 3, after V lost 0 bases and J lost 2 bases. CDR3 length: 15 amino acids. Per germline, CDR1 SGHNT and CDR2 YYREEE (reference sequence). CDR3 nucleotides: TGTGCCAGCAGCTTGGGGGACAGGCGAAACACTGAAGCTTTCTTT. It is translated as CASSLGDRRNTEAFF.

The chain is built from TRBV7-9 and TRBJ1-1; the D gene is possibly TRBD1 (5 bases). The germline V gene encodes CDR1 SEHNR and CDR2 FQNEAQ (reference sequence). The V end was cut by 1 base, the J end by 0 bases, with 9 bases between. The CDR3 totals 15 residues. DNA of the CDR3: TGTGCCAGCAGCTTAGTTTGGGGCATGAACACTGAAGCTTTCTTT. This encodes CASSLVWGMNTEAFF.

V usage is TRBV20-1 and J usage is TRBJ2-7; 8 nucleotides agree with TRBD1. Germline V CDR1 and CDR2: DFQATT, SNEGSKA (reference sequence). J was trimmed by 0 bases and V by 3 bases; bases with no gene match: 4. The CDR3 spans 14 residues. The CDR3 DNA reads as TGCAGTGCTAGTTACAGGGGGAGCTCCTACGAGCAGTACTTC. Translating gives CSASYRGSSYEQYF.

This chain connects TRBV7-8 to TRBJ1-1; D is ambiguous. From germline, CDR1 is SGHVS and CDR2 FQNEAQ. Between the trimmed V and J ends, which lost 2 bases and 1 base, there was a span of 11 bases. This CDR3 is 15 amino acids long. CDR3 DNA: TGTGCCAGCAGCTTATTTGAAGCAGGGAACACTGAAGCTTTCTTT. Translation: CASSLFEAGNTEAFF. The full variable domain, completed using reference TRBV7-8 and TRBJ1-1, is GAGVSQSPRYKVAKRGQDVALRCDPISGHVSLFWYQQALGQGPEFLTYFQNEAQLDKSGLPSDRFFAERPEGSVSTLKIQRTQQEDSAVYLCASSLFEAGNTEAFFGQGTRLTVV.

CDR3 region: CASSPWGGRGIRGGEPRNTIYF. CDR3 in DNA: TGCGCCAGCAGCCCCTGGGGGGGCAGGGGAATACGAGGGGGTGAGCCCCGAAACACCATATATTTT. The V gene is TRBV4-1, the J gene TRBJ1-3; perhaps TRBD1 as D (6 bases). Germline V gives CDR1 MGHRA, CDR2 YSYEKL. Trimming removed 4 bases from V and 5 bases from J, with 36 bases in between. The CDR3 totals 22 residues.

V is TRBV10-1 and J is TRBJ2-3; 10 bases are a match to TRBD2. This CDR3 contains 16 residues. J gave up 6 bases and V 4 bases, and 10 bases lay outside the gene matches. The germline V gene has CDR1 WNHNN and CDR2 SYGVQD (reference sequence). CDR3 nucleotide sequence: TGCGCCAGCAGTGTTTCTAGCGGGAGACATGTGGATACGCAGTATTTT. Translating gives CASSVSSGRHVDTQYF.

CDR3 nucleotides: TGTGCCAGCAGCCAAGTCTCTGGGACAGGGAACGTCTATGGCTACACCTTC. Protein sequence: CASSQVSGTGNVYGYTF. The chain links TRBV3-1 (or the pseudogene TRBV3-2) to TRBJ1-2, with 9 bases aligning to TRBD1. V shed 1 base, J shed 4 bases, and the junction held 10 bases outside the gene matches. The CDR3 extends over 17 amino acids. The germline gives CDR1 LGHDT, CDR2 YNNKEL (reference sequence).

The V and J genes are TRBV11-2 and TRBJ1-1; 8 bases are shared with TRBD1. Germline trimming cut 5 bases from V and 5 bases from J; bases unmatched to any gene: 10. The CDR3 covers 15 residues. Germline V CDR1 and CDR2: SGHAT, FQNNGV. CDR3 nucleotide sequence: TGTGCCAGCAGCCCGAGCGTTGACAGGGGTACTGAAGCTTTCTTT. Residues: CASSPSVDRGTEAFF.

CDR3: CATSREFTGADTQYF. The CDR3 DNA is TGTGCCACCAGCAGAGAATTTACGGGAGCAGATACGCAGTATTTT. The rearrangement joins TRBV15 to TRBJ2-3, with D maybe TRBD2 (6 bases). The germline V gene encodes CDR1 LNHNV and CDR2 YYDKDF (reference sequence). Trimming cost V 0 bases and J 4 bases, with 11 bases left between them. The CDR3 contains 15 residues.